Listed below are T cell receptor beta chains from one sample, sequenced in a study of shared clonotypes between healthy human individuals. This table comes from immunoSEQ multiplex PCR, and its TCRdb copy is limited to in-frame clones, with some not included. This sample has about 1 million clones, with 65% to 75% found just once. Input material: memory CD4+ T cells sorted from blood. The source of these receptors is a man aged 18 to 29 in good health. Each CDR3 is given with its conserved first and last residue.

v_gene: TRBV19
j_gene: TRBJ2-6
CDR3aa: CASSIIVGSGANVLTF

v_gene: TRBV7-9
j_gene: TRBJ2-1
CDR3aa: CASSFFSGQSSYNEQFF

v_gene: TRBV4-3
j_gene: TRBJ1-4
CDR3aa: CASSPGGRNNEKLFF

v_gene: TRBV14
j_gene: TRBJ1-6
CDR3aa: CASSLRQGSSYNSPLHF

v_gene: TRBV5-3
j_gene: TRBJ2-7
CDR3aa: CARSLGQASSYEQYF

v_gene: TRBV7-9
j_gene: TRBJ2-7
CDR3aa: CASSPQGASEQYF

v_gene: TRBV5-1
j_gene: TRBJ2-7
CDR3aa: CASSFSTGAKSSYEQYF

v_gene: TRBV28
j_gene: TRBJ2-1
CDR3aa: CASRTSSSYNEQFF

v_gene: TRBV5-1
j_gene: TRBJ1-2
CDR3aa: CASSLDGDRGIYGYTF

v_gene: TRBV25-1
j_gene: TRBJ1-2
CDR3aa: CASSEVGRDNYGYTF

v_gene: TRBV7-2
j_gene: TRBJ1-6
CDR3aa: CASSTRTGSSPLHF

v_gene: TRBV5-1
j_gene: TRBJ2-5
CDR3aa: CASGGHTYQETQYF

v_gene: TRBV7-9
j_gene: TRBJ2-5
CDR3aa: CASSLGGTNPQETQYF

v_gene: TRBV5-1
j_gene: TRBJ1-2
CDR3aa: CASSGETGNYGYTF

v_gene: TRBV5-6
j_gene: TRBJ2-7
CDR3aa: CASSLEAYEQYF

v_gene: TRBV30
j_gene: TRBJ2-7
CDR3aa: CAWRRTGGLTYEQYF

v_gene: TRBV5-1
j_gene: TRBJ1-3
CDR3aa: CASSLESKGNTIYF

v_gene: TRBV29-1
j_gene: TRBJ2-1
CDR3aa: CSVEEGRGSYNEQFF

v_gene: TRBV15
j_gene: TRBJ1-1
CDR3aa: CATSRAAGGITEAFF

v_gene: TRBV29-1
j_gene: TRBJ2-3
CDR3aa: CSVDRGADTQYF

v_gene: TRBV15
j_gene: TRBJ2-5
CDR3aa: CAAQRGFEETQYF

v_gene: TRBV6-1
j_gene: TRBJ2-1
CDR3aa: CASSLPLINNEQFF

v_gene: TRBV5-6
j_gene: TRBJ2-1
CDR3aa: CASSPGLAEYNEQFF

v_gene: TRBV6-1
j_gene: TRBJ2-5
CDR3aa: CASRQGYQETQYF

v_gene: TRBV6-4
j_gene: TRBJ2-1
CDR3aa: CASSASGGLNEQFF

v_gene: TRBV7-9
j_gene: TRBJ1-4
CDR3aa: CASSRGTGGDEKLFF

v_gene: TRBV11-3
j_gene: TRBJ2-7
CDR3aa: CASSLGAGSYEQYF

v_gene: TRBV18
j_gene: TRBJ2-7
CDR3aa: CASSLSSSLTYEQYF

v_gene: TRBV14
j_gene: TRBJ2-7
CDR3aa: CASSQVGTSRYEQYF

v_gene: TRBV30
j_gene: TRBJ1-5
CDR3aa: CAWNSGLGQPQHF

v_gene: TRBV20-1
j_gene: TRBJ2-5
CDR3aa: CSARRGGTQYF

v_gene: TRBV6-5
j_gene: TRBJ2-7
CDR3aa: CASSYSRTGGREQYF

v_gene: TRBV6-5
j_gene: TRBJ1-3
CDR3aa: CASRAGLSGNTIYF

v_gene: TRBV5-6
j_gene: TRBJ1-2
CDR3aa: CASSFGGTGANYGYTF

v_gene: TRBV18
j_gene: TRBJ1-4
CDR3aa: CASSPLIGGLVEKLFF

v_gene: TRBV7-9
j_gene: TRBJ1-1
CDR3aa: CASSLGGLRNTEAFF

v_gene: TRBV7-2
j_gene: TRBJ1-5
CDR3aa: CASSPQTGGNQPQHF

v_gene: TRBV5-1
j_gene: TRBJ2-1
CDR3aa: CASSSAGMEYNEQFF

v_gene: TRBV20-1
j_gene: TRBJ2-7
CDR3aa: CSANGHEQYF

v_gene: TRBV19
j_gene: TRBJ2-7
CDR3aa: CASSKPHKAYEQYF

v_gene: TRBV27
j_gene: TRBJ1-2
CDR3aa: CASSLYRDYGYTF

v_gene: TRBV6-5
j_gene: TRBJ1-1
CDR3aa: CASSLGEFAEAFF

v_gene: TRBV5-1
j_gene: TRBJ2-7
CDR3aa: CASSYARDLGGEQYF

v_gene: TRBV7-3
j_gene: TRBJ2-5
CDR3aa: CASSFGQGYTQYF

v_gene: TRBV7-6
j_gene: TRBJ2-1
CDR3aa: CASSSSGGTNNEQFF

v_gene: TRBV7-8
j_gene: TRBJ1-5
CDR3aa: CASSLMGQGPQPQHF

v_gene: TRBV5-1
j_gene: TRBJ2-6
CDR3aa: CASSVDSSGANVLTF

v_gene: TRBV29-1
j_gene: TRBJ2-7
CDR3aa: CSVGRQGYEQYF

v_gene: TRBV10-3
j_gene: TRBJ2-2
CDR3aa: CAISERGGTGELFF